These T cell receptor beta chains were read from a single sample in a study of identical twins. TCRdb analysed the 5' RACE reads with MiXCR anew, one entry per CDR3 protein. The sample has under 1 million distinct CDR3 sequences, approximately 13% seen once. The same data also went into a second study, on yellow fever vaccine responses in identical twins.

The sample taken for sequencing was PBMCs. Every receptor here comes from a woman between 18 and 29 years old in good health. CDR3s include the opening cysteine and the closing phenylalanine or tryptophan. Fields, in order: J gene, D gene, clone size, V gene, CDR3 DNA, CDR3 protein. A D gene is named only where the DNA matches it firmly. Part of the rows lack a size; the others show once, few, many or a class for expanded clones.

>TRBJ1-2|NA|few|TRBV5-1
TGCGCCAGCAGCTTGACGCTGGGGCGCAATTATGGCTACACCTTC
CASSLTLGRNYGYTF
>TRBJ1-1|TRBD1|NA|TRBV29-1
TGCAGCGTGTGGACAGGCGCTATTGAAGCTTTCTTT
CSVWTGAIEAFF
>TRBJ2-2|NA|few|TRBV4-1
TGCGCCAGCAGCCAAGACCCCATATCTACCGGGGAGCTGTTTTTT
CASSQDPISTGELFF
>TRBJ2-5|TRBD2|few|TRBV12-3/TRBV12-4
TGTGCCAGCAGTTTATGGCTAGCGGAAGAGACCCAGTACTTC
CASSLWLAEETQYF
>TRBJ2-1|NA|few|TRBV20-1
TGCAGTGCTTTGCCTCTGCGGAGCTCCTACAATGAGCAGTTCTTC
CSALPLRSSYNEQFF
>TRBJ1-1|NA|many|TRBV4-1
TGCGCCAGCAGCCCGGCCCATACGGGGATGACTTTCTTT
CASSPAHTGMTFF
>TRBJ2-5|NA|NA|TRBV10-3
TGTGCCATCACTGAGACGGCCGGACAAGAGACCCAGTACTTC
CAITETAGQETQYF
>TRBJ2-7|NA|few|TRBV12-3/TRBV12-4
TGTGCCAGCAGTTTACGGGCAGGGAATCGCGAGCAGTACTTC
CASSLRAGNREQYF
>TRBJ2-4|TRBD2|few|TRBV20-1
TGCAGTGCCAGGGAGGGGCAAAACATTCAGTACTTC
CSAREGQNIQYF
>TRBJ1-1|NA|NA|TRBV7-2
TGTGCCAGCAGCCCCCAACTGGTGAACACTGAAGCTTTCTTT
CASSPQLVNTEAFF
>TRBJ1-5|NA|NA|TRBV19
TGTGCCAGTAGTATGGGGGGCTTTCAGAGCAATCAGCCCCAGCATTTT
CASSMGGFQSNQPQHF
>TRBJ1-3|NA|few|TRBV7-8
TGTGCCAGCAGCTCAGTCCTGGGGACGGGGAGCGATTTT
CASSSVLGTGSDF
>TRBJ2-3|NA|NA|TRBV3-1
TGTGCCAGCAGCCACGAAGAGTACTCACCCGGAGATACGCAGTATTTT
CASSHEEYSPGDTQYF
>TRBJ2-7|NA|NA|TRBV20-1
TGCAGTGCTAGAGATTCAGGCAGGGCAAGTAACTACGAGCAGTACTTC
CSARDSGRASNYEQYF
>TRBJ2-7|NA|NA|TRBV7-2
TGTGCCAGCAGCCCGGACGGGGGAACCTACGAGCAGTACTTC
CASSPDGGTYEQYF
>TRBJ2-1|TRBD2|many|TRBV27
TGTGCCAGCAGTCATCTCACTAGCGGGGGGGTGAATGAGCAGTTCTTC
CASSHLTSGGVNEQFF
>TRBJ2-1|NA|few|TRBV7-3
TGTGCCAGCAGCTCGCCTAGGACGGGCGCGGAGTATGAGCAGTTCTTC
CASSSPRTGAEYEQFF
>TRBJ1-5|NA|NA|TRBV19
TGTGCCAGCGACAGTTACAATCAGCCCCAGCATTTT
CASDSYNQPQHF
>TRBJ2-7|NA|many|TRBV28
TGTGCCAGCAGTTGGGCGGATTGGGAGCAGTACTTC
CASSWADWEQYF
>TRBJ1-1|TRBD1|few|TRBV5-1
TGCGCCAGCAGCTTGGTGGCAGGGGGTGCGAACACTGAAGCTTTCTTT
CASSLVAGGANTEAFF
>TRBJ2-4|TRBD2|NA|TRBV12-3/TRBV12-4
TGTGCCAGCAGTTTAGTCGGGGGGTCCAACATTCAGTACTTC
CASSLVGGSNIQYF
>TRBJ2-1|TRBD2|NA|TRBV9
TGTGCCAGCAGCATACCTAGCGGGGGGAGCAATGAGCAGTTCTTC
CASSIPSGGSNEQFF
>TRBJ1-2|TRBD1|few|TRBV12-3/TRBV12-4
TGTGCCAGCAGTAACAGGGGCTCTAACTATGGCTACACCTTC
CASSNRGSNYGYTF
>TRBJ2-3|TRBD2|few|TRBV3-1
TGTGCCAGCAGCCAAGAGGGGAGGGCCATAGATACGCAGTATTTT
CASSQEGRAIDTQYF
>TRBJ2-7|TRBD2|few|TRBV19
TGTGCCAGTAGTATTGGGGGCGGGAGGCTCTCCTACGAGCAGTACTTC
CASSIGGGRLSYEQYF
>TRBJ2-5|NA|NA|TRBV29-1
TGCATCGTTGAACTGGAGACCCAGTACTTC
CIVELETQYF
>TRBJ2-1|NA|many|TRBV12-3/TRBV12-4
TGTGCCAGCAGGGGGACACCCTACAATGAGCAGTTCTTC
CASRGTPYNEQFF